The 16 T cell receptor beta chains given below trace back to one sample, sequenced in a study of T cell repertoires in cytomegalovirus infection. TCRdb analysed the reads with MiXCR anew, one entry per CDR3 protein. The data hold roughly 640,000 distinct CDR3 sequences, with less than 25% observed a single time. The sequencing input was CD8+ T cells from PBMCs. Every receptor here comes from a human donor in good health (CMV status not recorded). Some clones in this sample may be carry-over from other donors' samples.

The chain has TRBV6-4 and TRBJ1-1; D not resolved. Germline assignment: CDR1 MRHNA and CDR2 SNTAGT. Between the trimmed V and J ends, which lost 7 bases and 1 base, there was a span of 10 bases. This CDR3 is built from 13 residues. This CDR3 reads CASMDGPNTEAFF. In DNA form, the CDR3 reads TGTGCCAGCATGGACGGGCCGAACACTGAAGCTTTCTTT.

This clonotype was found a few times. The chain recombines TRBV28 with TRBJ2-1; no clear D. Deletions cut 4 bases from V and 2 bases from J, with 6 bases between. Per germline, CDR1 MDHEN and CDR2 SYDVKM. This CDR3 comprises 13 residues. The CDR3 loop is CASSSLTYNEQFF. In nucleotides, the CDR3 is TGTGCCAGCAGTTCCTTAACCTACAATGAGCAGTTCTTC.

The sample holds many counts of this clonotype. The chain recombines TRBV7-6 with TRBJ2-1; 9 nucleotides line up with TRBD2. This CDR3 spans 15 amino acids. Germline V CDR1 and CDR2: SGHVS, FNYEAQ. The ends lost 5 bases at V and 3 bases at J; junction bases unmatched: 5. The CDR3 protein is CASSLGLAFYNEQFF. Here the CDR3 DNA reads TGTGCCAGCAGCCTGGGACTAGCCTTCTACAATGAGCAGTTCTTC.

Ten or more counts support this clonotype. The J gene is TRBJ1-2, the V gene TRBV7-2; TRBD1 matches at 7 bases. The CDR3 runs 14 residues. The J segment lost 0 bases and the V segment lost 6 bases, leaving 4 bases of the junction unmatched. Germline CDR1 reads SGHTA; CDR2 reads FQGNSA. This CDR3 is CASRGQRPNYGYTF. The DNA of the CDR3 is TGTGCCAGCAGGGGACAGAGGCCTAACTATGGCTACACCTTC.

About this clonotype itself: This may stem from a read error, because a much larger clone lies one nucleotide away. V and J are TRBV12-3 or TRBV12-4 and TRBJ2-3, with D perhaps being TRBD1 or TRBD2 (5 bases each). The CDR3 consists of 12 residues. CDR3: CASSPQGDTHYF. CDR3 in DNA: TGTGCCAGCAGTCCTCAGGGAGATACGCACTATTTT.

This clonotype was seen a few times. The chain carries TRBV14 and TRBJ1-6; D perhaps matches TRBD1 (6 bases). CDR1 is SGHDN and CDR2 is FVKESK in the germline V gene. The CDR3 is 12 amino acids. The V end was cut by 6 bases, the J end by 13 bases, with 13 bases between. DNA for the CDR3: TGTGCCAGCAGTCTCACAGGGAGGCCCCTCCACTTT. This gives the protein CASSLTGRPLHF.

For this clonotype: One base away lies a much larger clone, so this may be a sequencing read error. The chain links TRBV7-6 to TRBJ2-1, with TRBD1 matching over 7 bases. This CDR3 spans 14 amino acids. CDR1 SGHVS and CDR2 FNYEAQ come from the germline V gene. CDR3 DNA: TGTGTCAGCACCCACCAGGGACAGTACAATGAGCAGTTCTTC. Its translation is CVSTHQGQYNEQFF.

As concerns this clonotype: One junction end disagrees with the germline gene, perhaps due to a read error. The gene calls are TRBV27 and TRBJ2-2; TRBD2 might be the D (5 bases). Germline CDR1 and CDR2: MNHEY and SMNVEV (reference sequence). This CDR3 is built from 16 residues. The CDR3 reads CASSLSPRENTWELFF. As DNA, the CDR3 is TGTGCCAGCAGTTTATCTCCGAGGGAAAACACCTGGGAGCTGTTTTTT.

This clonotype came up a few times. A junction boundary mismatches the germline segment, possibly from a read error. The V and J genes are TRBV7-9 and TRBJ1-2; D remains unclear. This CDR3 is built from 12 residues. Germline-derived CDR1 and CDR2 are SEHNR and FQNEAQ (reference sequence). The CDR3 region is CASSLGRTPTAF. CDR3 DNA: TGTGCCAGCAGCTTGGGCAGGACTCCGACGGCCTTC.

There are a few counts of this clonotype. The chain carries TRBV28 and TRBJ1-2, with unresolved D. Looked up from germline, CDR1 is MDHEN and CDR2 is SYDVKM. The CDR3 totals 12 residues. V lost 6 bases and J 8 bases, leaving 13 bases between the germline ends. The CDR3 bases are TGTGCCAGCAGCTTGGATCGAAGCGGCTACACCTTC. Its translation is CASSLDRSGYTF.

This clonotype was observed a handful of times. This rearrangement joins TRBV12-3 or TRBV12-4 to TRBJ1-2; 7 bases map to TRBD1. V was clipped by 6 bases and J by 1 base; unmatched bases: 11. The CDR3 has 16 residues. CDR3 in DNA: TGTGCCAGCAGCTTTACCGGGACAGACCTTAACTATGGCTACACCTTC. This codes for CASSFTGTDLNYGYTF.

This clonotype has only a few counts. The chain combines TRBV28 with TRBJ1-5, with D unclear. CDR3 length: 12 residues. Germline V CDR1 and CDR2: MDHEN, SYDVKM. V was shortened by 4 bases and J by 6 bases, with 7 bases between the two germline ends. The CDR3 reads CASSSDRQPQHF. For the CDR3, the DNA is TGTGCCAGCAGTTCGGACCGTCAGCCCCAGCATTTT. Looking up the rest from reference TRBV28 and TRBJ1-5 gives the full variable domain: DVKVTQSSRYLVKRTGEKVFLECVQDMDHENMFWYRQDPGLGLRLIYFSYDVKMKEKGDIPEGYSVSREKKERFSLILESASTNQTSMYLCASSSDRQPQHFGDGTRLSIL.

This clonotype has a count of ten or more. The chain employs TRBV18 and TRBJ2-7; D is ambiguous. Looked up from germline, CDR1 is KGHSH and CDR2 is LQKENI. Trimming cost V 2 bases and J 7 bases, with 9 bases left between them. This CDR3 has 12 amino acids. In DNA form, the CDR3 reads TGTGCCAGCTCACCAGCAGCCTGGGAGCAGTACTTC. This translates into CASSPAAWEQYF.

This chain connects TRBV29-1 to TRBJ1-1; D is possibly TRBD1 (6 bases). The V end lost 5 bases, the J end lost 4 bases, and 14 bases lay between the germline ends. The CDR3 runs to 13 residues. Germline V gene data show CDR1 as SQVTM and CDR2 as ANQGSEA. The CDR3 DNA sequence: TGCAGCGTTCCCGGACAGTTAGGCACTGAAGCTTTCTTT. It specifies CSVPGQLGTEAFF.

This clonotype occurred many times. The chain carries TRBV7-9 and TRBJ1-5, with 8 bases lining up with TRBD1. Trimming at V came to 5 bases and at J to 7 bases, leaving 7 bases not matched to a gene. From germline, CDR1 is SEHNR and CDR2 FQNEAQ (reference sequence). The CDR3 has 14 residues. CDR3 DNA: TGTGCCAGCAGCAACGGACAGGGAAGCCAGCCCCAGCATTTT. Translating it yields CASSNGQGSQPQHF.

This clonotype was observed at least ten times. The chain's CDR3 is CASSLNSRQPQHF. For the CDR3, the DNA is TGTGCCAGCAGCTTAAACTCCCGGCAGCCCCAGCATTTT. This sequence joins TRBV7-9 and TRBJ1-5; unclear D gene. The V end lost 2 bases, the J end lost 7 bases, and 9 bases lay between the germline ends. Germline assignment: CDR1 SEHNR and CDR2 FQNEAQ (reference sequence). The CDR3 runs 13 residues.